This is a list of T cell receptor beta chains from one sample in a study of early T cells in non-severe SARS-CoV-2 infection. TCRdb re-called the 5' RACE reads through MiXCR, storing one row per CDR3 protein. The data show about 42,000 distinct CDR3 sequences, approximately 5.9% seen once. This specimen consisted of whole blood, obtained at baseline. These receptors were collected from an adult who was a healthcare worker with PCR-confirmed SARS-CoV-2 infection or an uninfected control (not recorded which). The CDR3 runs from the conserved cysteine through the conserved F or W. Some rows have no size entry. The others give once, few or many, or a class for an expanded clone.

clone_size: many; v_call: TRBV18; j_call: TRBJ2-5; cdr3_aa: CASSRTGGNWTQYF
clone_size: -; v_call: TRBV4-1; j_call: TRBJ2-7; cdr3_aa: CASSRTGQGAWDEQYF
clone_size: -; v_call: TRBV10-1; j_call: TRBJ2-2; cdr3_aa: CASQTGAGELFF
clone_size: many; v_call: TRBV7-6; j_call: TRBJ2-5; cdr3_aa: CASSFTGTSGQETQYF
clone_size: many; v_call: TRBV7-2; j_call: TRBJ2-4; cdr3_aa: CASSLDREDIQYF
clone_size: -; v_call: TRBV5-1; j_call: TRBJ1-3; cdr3_aa: CASSLGQGSVGNTIYF
clone_size: many; v_call: TRBV5-1; j_call: TRBJ1-3; cdr3_aa: CASSLSDSFSGNTIYF
clone_size: many; v_call: TRBV3-1; j_call: TRBJ2-1; cdr3_aa: CASSQDLLGTVDNEQFF
clone_size: many; v_call: TRBV3-1; j_call: TRBJ1-2; cdr3_aa: CASSQGTYYGYTF
clone_size: many; v_call: TRBV19; j_call: TRBJ1-2; cdr3_aa: CASRQGSYGYTF
clone_size: many; v_call: TRBV7-2; j_call: TRBJ1-6; cdr3_aa: CASSLRGRGGSPLHF
clone_size: many; v_call: TRBV7-2; j_call: TRBJ2-3; cdr3_aa: CASSLGLPTDTQYF
clone_size: few; v_call: TRBV9; j_call: TRBJ2-3; cdr3_aa: CASSAIADPSTDTQYF
clone_size: -; v_call: TRBV9; j_call: TRBJ2-7; cdr3_aa: CASSGGPHYEQYF
clone_size: few; v_call: TRBV30; j_call: TRBJ1-1; cdr3_aa: CAWSMDRGTEAFF
clone_size: -; v_call: TRBV20-1; j_call: TRBJ2-5; cdr3_aa: CSAEDYKETQYF
clone_size: few; v_call: TRBV6-6; j_call: TRBJ1-1; cdr3_aa: CASSYLVALNTEAFF
clone_size: many; v_call: TRBV12-3/TRBV12-4; j_call: TRBJ2-2; cdr3_aa: CASSLTSGGATGELFF
clone_size: many; v_call: TRBV6-4; j_call: TRBJ2-3; cdr3_aa: CASSPGGSTTDTQYF
clone_size: many; v_call: TRBV5-1; j_call: TRBJ1-1; cdr3_aa: CASSFSGGSTMNTEAFF
clone_size: -; v_call: TRBV5-4; j_call: TRBJ2-5; cdr3_aa: CASSRSGGTQETQYF
clone_size: many; v_call: TRBV27; j_call: TRBJ1-5; cdr3_aa: CASSSYRDRGSNQPQHF
clone_size: many; v_call: TRBV12-3/TRBV12-4; j_call: TRBJ2-1; cdr3_aa: CASSAGGRYNEQFF
clone_size: once; v_call: TRBV9; j_call: TRBJ2-3; cdr3_aa: CASSRGSTSSADTQYF
clone_size: many; v_call: TRBV7-9; j_call: TRBJ1-5; cdr3_aa: CASSQWWDQPQHF
clone_size: many; v_call: TRBV4-3; j_call: TRBJ2-6; cdr3_aa: CASSQRGANVLTF